This T cell receptor (beta chain) was obtained from a study of beta chain features in type 1 diabetes. Per donor, one heparinised blood draw averaged roughly 110 mL. Based on CD45RO/CCR7/CD25/CD127/CD95/CD27, CD4+ regulatory, stem cell-like memory, naive and central memory cells were sorted. Concerning this clone itself: As yet, its antigen is unknown.

All of the isolated RNA was reverse transcribed, so expressed TCRB transcripts were sequenced. The assay was immunoSEQ multiplex PCR, and TCRdb's table has in-frame clones only and misses some. The data contain 300,000 or so clones, less than 9.5% of them singletons. Study-wide findings and caveats: A PCR bias possibly favoring shorter templates would apply equally to patients and controls. Cells that show high TCR expression could be over-represented by cDNA sequencing.

J lost 7 bases, V lost 4 bases, and 4 bases had no gene match. CDR3 length equals 15 residues. Germline V gene lookup returns CDR1 SGHRS and CDR2 YFSETQ. Sequenced material: central memory CD4+ T cells from blood. The receptor's source is a woman between 18 and 29 years old in good health. The chain joins TRBV5-1 to TRBJ2-1; 14 positions agree with TRBD2. CDR3 coding DNA: TGCGCCAGCAGCCTGACTAGCGGGAGGGGGAATGAGCAGTTCTTC. The encoded protein is CASSLTSGRGNEQFF.